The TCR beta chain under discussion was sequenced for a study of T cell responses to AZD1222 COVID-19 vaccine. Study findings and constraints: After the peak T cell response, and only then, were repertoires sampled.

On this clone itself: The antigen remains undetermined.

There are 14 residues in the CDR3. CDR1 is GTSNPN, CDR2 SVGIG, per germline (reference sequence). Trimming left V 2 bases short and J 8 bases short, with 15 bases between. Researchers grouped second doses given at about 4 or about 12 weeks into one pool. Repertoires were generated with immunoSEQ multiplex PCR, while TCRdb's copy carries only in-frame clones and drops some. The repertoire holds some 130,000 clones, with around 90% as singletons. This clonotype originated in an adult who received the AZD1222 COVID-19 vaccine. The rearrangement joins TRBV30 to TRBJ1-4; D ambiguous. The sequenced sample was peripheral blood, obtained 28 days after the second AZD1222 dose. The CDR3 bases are TGTGCCTGGAGTCGAGGAGGGAGAGGCGAAAAACTGTTTTTT. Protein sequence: CAWSRGGRGEKLFF.